The rows below give T cell receptor beta chains drawn from one sample of a study of cytomegalovirus exposure and HLA in healthy donors. The repertoire was sequenced with immunoSEQ multiplex PCR; TCRdb's copy has only in-frame clones and lacks some. The sample comprises fewer than 85,000 clones, approximately 80% of which are singletons, and 3% to 4% rests with the top ten. Material: PBMCs. Receptor source: a man in his forties in good health and CMV-seronegative. The CDR3 runs from the conserved cysteine through the conserved F or W. A D gene is named only where the DNA matches it firmly. The size entry is marked missing in some rows and otherwise reads once, few, many or a size class.

CASTSESYEQYF | TGTGCCAGCACATCCGAGTCCTACGAGCAGTACTTC | TRBV28 | . | . | TRBJ2-7
CASSYGQGNYGYTF | TGTGCCAGCAGTTACGGACAGGGAAACTATGGCTACACCTTC | TRBV5-4 | TRBD1 | . | TRBJ1-2
CASSRPGLAGHNEQFF | TGTGCCAGCAGCCGACCGGGACTAGCGGGGCACAATGAGCAGTTCTTC | TRBV27 | TRBD2 | . | TRBJ2-1
CASSPNPSRGREKLFF | TGTGCCAGCAGCCCGAACCCCAGCAGGGGGCGAGAAAAACTGTTTTTT | TRBV9 | TRBD1 | . | TRBJ1-4
CASSPGRQAAQETQYF | TGTGCCAGCTCACCAGGGAGACAGGCCGCACAGGAGACCCAGTACTTC | TRBV18 | . | . | TRBJ2-5
CASPPPGGSGNTIYF | TGTGCCAGCCCTCCGCCCGGGGGCTCTGGAAACACCATATATTTT | TRBV28 | . | . | TRBJ1-3
CASRDTGSLGEKLFF | TGTGCCAGCAGGGATACGGGGTCCCTCGGGGAAAAACTGTTTTTT | TRBV6-5 | . | few | TRBJ1-4
CASSQARYGSTLKNQPQHF | TGCGCCAGCAGCCAAGCACGGTACGGGTCTACACTTAAAAATCAGCCCCAGCATTTT | TRBV4-3 | . | . | TRBJ1-5
CAGSSTGRGSELFF | TGTGCTGGCAGCTCCACCGGCCGGGGTTCGGAGCTGTTTTTT | TRBV7-7 | . | . | TRBJ2-2
CASSPRQGAGRGETQYF | TGTGCCAGCAGCCCTCGACAGGGGGCGGGGAGGGGAGAGACCCAGTACTTC | TRBV9 | TRBD1 | few | TRBJ2-5
CASSFETDYNEQFF | TGCGCCAGCAGTTTTGAGACAGACTACAATGAGCAGTTCTTC | TRBV5-1 | . | . | TRBJ2-1
CASSNQGSNEKLFF | TGTGCCAGCTCCAACCAGGGATCTAATGAAAAACTGTTTTTT | TRBV14 | . | . | TRBJ1-4
CASSTEQGLEAFF | TGTGCCAGCAGCACAGAACAGGGGCTTGAAGCTTTCTTT | TRBV7-9 | TRBD1 | . | TRBJ1-1
CASSLAVTQETQYF | TGTGCCAGCAGCTTGGCTGTGACACAAGAGACCCAGTACTTC | TRBV5-4 | . | . | TRBJ2-5
CASSLARGNTEAFF | TGTGCCAGCAGCTTAGCGCGGGGGAACACTGAAGCTTTCTTT | TRBV7-2 | . | . | TRBJ1-1
CASSPRDRVSNQPQHF | TGTGCCAGCAGCCCCAGGGACAGGGTTAGCAATCAGCCCCAGCATTTT | TRBV7-8 | TRBD1 | . | TRBJ1-5
CASSLTGGGTGEQFF | TGTGCCAGCAGCTTAACAGGGGGCGGTACGGGTGAGCAGTTCTTC | TRBV13 | TRBD1 | . | TRBJ2-1
CASSPDRVGGYTF | TGCGCCAGCAGCCCTGACAGGGTAGGGGGCTACACCTTC | TRBV5-1 | TRBD1 | few | TRBJ1-2
CASRIGQTNNSPLHF | TGCGCCAGCAGGATAGGACAGACGAATAATTCACCCCTCCACTTT | TRBV5-1 | . | . | TRBJ1-6
CASSSKRSTGELFF | TGTGCCAGCAGCTCAAAGAGATCCACCGGGGAGCTGTTTTTT | TRBV7-9 | . | . | TRBJ2-2
CASSLKGRSETQYF | TGTGCCAGCAGTTTGAAGGGGAGGTCAGAGACCCAGTACTTC | TRBV27 | . | . | TRBJ2-5
CSVLNPGSWTEAFF | TGCAGCGTCTTGAACCCAGGGTCATGGACTGAAGCTTTCTTT | TRBV29-1 | . | few | TRBJ1-1
CASSAGGPSRETQYF | TGCGCCAGCAGTGCGGGGGGCCCCTCGAGAGAGACCCAGTACTTC | TRBV10-1 | . | . | TRBJ2-5
CASSRTGGRNSPLHF | TGCGCCAGCAGCCGCACAGGGGGTCGTAATTCACCCCTCCACTTT | TRBV4-1 | TRBD1 | . | TRBJ1-6
CSVAQGPSYNEQFF | TGCAGCGTTGCTCAGGGCCCCTCCTACAATGAGCAGTTCTTC | TRBV29-1 | . | . | TRBJ2-1
CASSGNRDSFNEKLFF | TGTGCCAGCAGCGGAAACCGGGACAGTTTTAATGAAAAACTGTTTTTT | TRBV7-8 | TRBD1 | . | TRBJ1-4
CASSVVGGETQYF | TGTGCCAGCAGCGTAGTTGGGGGGGAGACCCAGTACTTC | TRBV9 | . | . | TRBJ2-5
CASSLSSGGADTQYF | TGCGCCAGCAGCCTAAGTAGCGGGGGCGCAGATACGCAGTATTTT | TRBV4-1 | TRBD2 | once | TRBJ2-3
CSANYGSAENTEAFF | TGCAGCGCAAACTACGGGTCAGCTGAGAACACTGAAGCTTTCTTT | TRBV29-1 | . | . | TRBJ1-1
CAWRTLRTRNTEAFF | TGTGCCTGGAGGACCTTAAGGACACGGAACACTGAAGCTTTCTTT | TRBV30 | . | . | TRBJ1-1
CASSLVSGASYEQYF | TGTGCCAGCAGCTTGGTTTCAGGGGCGTCCTACGAGCAGTACTTC | TRBV5-4 | . | . | TRBJ2-7
CASSLWSETGAKNIQYF | TGTGCCAGCAGCTTATGGTCCGAGACAGGGGCCAAAAACATTCAGTACTTC | TRBV7-2 | TRBD1 | . | TRBJ2-4
CASSYRTNNEQFF | TGTGCCAGCAGTTATCGAACTAACAATGAGCAGTTCTTC | TRBV6-6 | . | . | TRBJ2-1
CASSARGTSGPSYNEQFF | TGTGCCAGCAGCGCCCGAGGTACTAGCGGGCCCTCCTACAATGAGCAGTTCTTC | TRBV9 | TRBD2 | . | TRBJ2-1
CASSLDWGVRVTEAFF | TGTGCCAGCAGTTTGGATTGGGGAGTACGGGTCACTGAAGCTTTCTTT | TRBV28 | . | once | TRBJ1-1
CASSYSAEGGETQYF | TGTGCCAGCAGTTACTCGGCGGAGGGAGGGGAGACCCAGTACTTC | TRBV6-6 | TRBD2 | . | TRBJ2-5
CSVEGWANSGNTIYF | TGCAGCGTTGAAGGTTGGGCCAACTCTGGAAACACCATATATTTT | TRBV29-1 | . | . | TRBJ1-3
CASRDSYEQYF | TGTGCCAGCAGGGACAGCTACGAGCAGTACTTC | TRBV6-1 | . | few | TRBJ2-7
CASRRDRGTGELFF | TGTGCCAGCCGTCGGGACAGGGGCACCGGGGAGCTGTTTTTT | TRBV6-5 | TRBD1 | once | TRBJ2-2
CASSLGRGAGTQYF | TGTGCCAGCAGCTTGGGGCGGGGCGCGGGTACGCAGTATTTT | TRBV11-3 | . | . | TRBJ2-3
CAAQGATGGEKLFF | TGTGCCGCACAGGGGGCTACAGGGGGCGAAAAACTGTTTTTT | TRBV28 | TRBD1 | . | TRBJ1-4
CASSLVSGLRTEAFF | TGTGCCAGCAGCTTAGTGTCAGGGCTACGGACTGAAGCTTTCTTT | TRBV7-2 | . | . | TRBJ1-1
CASSWRAGREKLFF | TGTGCCAGCAGCTGGAGGGCCGGGCGTGAAAAACTGTTTTTT | TRBV7-2 | . | . | TRBJ1-4
CASTGGGLSEKLFF | TGTGCCAGCACGGGAGGGGGCCTGAGCGAAAAACTGTTTTTT | TRBV6-5 | TRBD1 | few | TRBJ1-4
CATRDREKYGYTF | TGTGCCACTCGGGACAGGGAGAAGTATGGCTACACCTTC | TRBV5-4 | TRBD1 | few | TRBJ1-2
CASSRRGRGLYNEQFF | TGTGCCAGCAGCAGACGAGGGCGGGGCCTCTACAATGAGCAGTTCTTC | TRBV7-6 | . | . | TRBJ2-1
CASSFRTGGINTEAFF | TGTGCCAGCAGTTTCCGGACAGGGGGTATTAACACTGAAGCTTTCTTT | TRBV28 | TRBD1 | . | TRBJ1-1
CASSQATGGTPSYEQYF | TGCGCCAGCAGCCAGGCGACAGGGGGCACCCCCTCCTACGAGCAGTACTTC | TRBV4-1 | TRBD1 | . | TRBJ2-7
CASSRDSGGDTQYF | TGTGCCAGCAGCCGCGACTCGGGGGGGGATACGCAGTATTTT | TRBV9 | TRBD2 | . | TRBJ2-3